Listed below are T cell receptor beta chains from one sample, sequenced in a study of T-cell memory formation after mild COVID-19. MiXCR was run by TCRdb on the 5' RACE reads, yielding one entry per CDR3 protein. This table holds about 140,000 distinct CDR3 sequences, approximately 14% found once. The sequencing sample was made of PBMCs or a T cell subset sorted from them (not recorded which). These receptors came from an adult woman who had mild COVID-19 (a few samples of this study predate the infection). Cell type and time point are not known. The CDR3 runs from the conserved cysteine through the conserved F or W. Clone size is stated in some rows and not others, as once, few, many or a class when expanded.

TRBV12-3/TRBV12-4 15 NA CASSPPLSSYNEQFF
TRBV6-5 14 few CASAAGLNTGELFF
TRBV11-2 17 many CASSSGGGGPSTDTQYF
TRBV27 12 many CAINRIGHEQFF
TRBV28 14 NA CASSLLVSVQTQYF
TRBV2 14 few CASSDLTGGETQYF
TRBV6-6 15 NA CASKRKDANTGELFF
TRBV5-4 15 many CASTRNGGKRETQYF
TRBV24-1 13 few CATSVGYGEKLFF
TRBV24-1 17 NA CATSSRETGGTQETQYF
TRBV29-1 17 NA CSVEQGRSNIGNQPQHF
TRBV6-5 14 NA CASGVRGSAETQYF
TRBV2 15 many CACTQGHIPSYEQYF
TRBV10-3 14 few CAISGQSQRNEQYF
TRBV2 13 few CASSDREYNEQFF
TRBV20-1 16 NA CSAHRTSGGLADTQYF
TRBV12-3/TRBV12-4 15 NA CASSPSSYSTDTQYF
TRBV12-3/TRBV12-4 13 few CASNLSGANVLTF
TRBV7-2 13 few CASSARPSGELFF
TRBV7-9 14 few CASSPSGSDNEQFF
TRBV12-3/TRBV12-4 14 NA CASRRTPVNYGYTF
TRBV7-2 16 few CASSLSLAGSPGTQYF
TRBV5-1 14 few CASSLAGLGTEAFF
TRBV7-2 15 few CASSLVVGNTGELFF
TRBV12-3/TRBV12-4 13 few CASTPLDGDEQFF
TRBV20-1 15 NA CSAPKAGGFNNEQFF
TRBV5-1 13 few CASSWDRGTEAFF
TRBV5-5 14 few CASSLEGARTPQHF
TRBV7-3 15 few CASSLTMGLGNEQFF